This T cell receptor beta chain came from a study of early T cells in non-severe SARS-CoV-2 infection. At least ten counts were recorded for this clonotype. The antigen is undetermined. Each CDR3 protein gets one entry after TCRdb re-called the 5' RACE reads with MiXCR. The data show approximately 50,000 distinct CDR3 sequences, about 9.3% seen once. Study-level points and caveats: Clonotype matching in VDJdb favored anti-spike CD8 responses and did not capture private and CD4 specificities.

Specimen: whole blood. The clonotype originates from an adult who was a healthcare worker with PCR-confirmed SARS-CoV-2 infection or an uninfected control (not recorded which).

CDR3 nucleotide sequence: TGTGCCAGCAGGAGCGGACTAGCGGGAAGCGACGAGCAGTACTTC. This sequence encodes CASRSGLAGSDEQYF. The rearrangement uses TRBV6-1 and TRBJ2-7; TRBD2 matches 12 bases. The CDR3 loop spans 15 amino acids. V was clipped by 6 bases and J by 5 bases; unmatched bases: 8. Germline V CDR1 and CDR2: MNHNS, SASEGT.